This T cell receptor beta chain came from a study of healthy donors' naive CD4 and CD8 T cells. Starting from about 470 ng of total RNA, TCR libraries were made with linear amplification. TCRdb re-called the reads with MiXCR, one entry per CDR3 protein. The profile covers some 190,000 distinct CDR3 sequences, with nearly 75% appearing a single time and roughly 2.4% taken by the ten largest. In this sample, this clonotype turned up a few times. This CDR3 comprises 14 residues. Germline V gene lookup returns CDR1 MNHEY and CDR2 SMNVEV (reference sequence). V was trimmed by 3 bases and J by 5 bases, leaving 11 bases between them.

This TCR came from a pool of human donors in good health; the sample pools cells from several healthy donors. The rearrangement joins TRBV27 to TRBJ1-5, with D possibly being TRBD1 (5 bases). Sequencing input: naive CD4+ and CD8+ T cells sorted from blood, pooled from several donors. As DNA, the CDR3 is TGTGCCAGCAGTTTGTGGGCAGGGCATCAGCCCCAGCATTTT. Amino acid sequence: CASSLWAGHQPQHF.